Following are 15 T cell receptor beta chains from one sample sequenced in a study of graft-versus-host responses after intestinal transplantation. These receptors' targets are unknown. Data came from immunoSEQ multiplex PCR; TCRdb stores just in-frame clones and leaves some out. The table shows some 83,000 clones, with 91% occurring only once. The sample in question was unstimulated CD4+ T cells sorted from spleen or lymph node cells, obtained before intestinal transplant. Every receptor here comes from a human donor who received an intestinal transplant.

The rearrangement links TRBV4-1 to TRBJ2-7; D is uncertain. This CDR3 is built from 13 residues. With 5 bases removed from V and 5 bases from J, the gap between germline ends came to 13 bases. Germline V gives CDR1 MGHRA, CDR2 YSYEKL. This chain's CDR3 is CASSVPIGNEQYF. CDR3 nucleotides: TGCGCCAGCAGCGTACCGATCGGTAACGAGCAGTACTTC.

This clone occurred once. The chain combines TRBV18 with TRBJ2-1; D is ambiguous. Trimming left V 3 bases short and J 0 bases short, with 21 bases between. This CDR3 comprises 19 residues. Germline CDR1 KGHSH, CDR2 LQKENI. In nucleotides, the CDR3 is TGTGCCAGCTCACCCCTGGCCTCATACAGCAAATCCTCCTACAATGAGCAGTTCTTC. This codes for CASSPLASYSKSSYNEQFF.

The V and J genes are TRBV6-5 and TRBJ2-7, with D possibly TRBD2 on 6 matching bases. The CDR3 covers 15 residues. The V and J ends lost 2 bases and 4 bases respectively, with 15 bases between them. Germline assignment: CDR1 MNHEY and CDR2 SVGAGI. The DNA for the CDR3 is TGTGCCAGCAGTTACCCGGGAGACTCTATATACGAGCAGTACTTC. Its protein is CASSYPGDSIYEQYF.

This clone was detected a few times. The chain combines TRBV19 with TRBJ1-3; tentatively, D is TRBD1 (6 bases). V was cut by 7 bases and J by 3 bases, with 13 bases left in between. This CDR3 region has 14 residues. The germline CDR1 and CDR2 sequences are LNHDA and SQIVND (reference sequence). The CDR3 spells CASNREHFGNTIYF. For the CDR3, the DNA is TGTGCCAGTAACAGGGAACATTTTGGAAACACCATATATTTT.

The chain couples TRBV7-2 to TRBJ2-1, with 11 bases matching TRBD2. This CDR3 is 17 amino acids long. Trimming removed 1 base from V and 8 bases from J; junction bases left unmatched: 10. Germline lookup yields CDR1 SGHTA and CDR2 FQGNSA. The CDR3 sequence is CASSLDRLAGGRDEQFF. In nucleotides, the CDR3 is TGTGCCAGCAGCTTAGATCGGCTAGCGGGGGGTCGGGATGAGCAGTTCTTC.

The chain employs TRBV6-6 and TRBJ1-1; no firm D call. The CDR3 spans 14 residues. The germline gives CDR1 MNHNY, CDR2 SVGAGI (reference sequence). V shed 2 bases and J shed 1 base, with 8 bases lying between them. CDR3 nucleotide sequence: TGTGCCAGCAGTTACGGCAATGGGAACACTGAAGCTTTCTTT. This sequence encodes CASSYGNGNTEAFF.

The chain recombines TRBV30 with TRBJ2-3; the D gene is possibly TRBD2 (7 bases). V shed 4 bases and J shed 6 bases, with 20 bases lying between them. The CDR3 is 15 amino acids. The germline V gene encodes CDR1 GTSNPN and CDR2 SVGIG (reference sequence). CDR3 protein: CAWTRMGGARDTQYF. CDR3 nucleotide sequence: TGTGCCTGGACTCGCATGGGGGGGGCGAGGGATACGCAGTATTTT.

The CDR3 is CASSPEWRGTDTQYF. CDR3 coding DNA: TGCGCCAGCAGCCCCGAGTGGCGGGGCACAGATACGCAGTATTTT. The chain carries TRBV4-3 and TRBJ2-3; a possible D gene is TRBD2 (5 bases). In germline, CDR1 is LGHNA, CDR2 YSLEER. Trimming shortened V by 4 bases and J by 1 base, and 12 bases separated the two germline ends. The CDR3 is 15 amino acids.

This chain joins TRBV19 and TRBJ2-7, with TRBD2 identical over 8 bases. Looked up from germline, CDR1 is LNHDA and CDR2 is SQIVND (reference sequence). Germline trimming cut 5 bases from V and 6 bases from J; bases unmatched to any gene: 12. This CDR3 region has 15 residues. The CDR3 DNA reads TGTGCCAGTAGTGAAGGAGCGGGGGTTGGACGCGAGCAGTACTTC. This translates into CASSEGAGVGREQYF.

The chain combines TRBV5-6 with TRBJ2-5, with 7 bases that match TRBD1. The V segment lost 3 bases and the J segment 5 bases; nucleotides outside the gene matches: 7. The germline V gene encodes CDR1 SGHDT and CDR2 YYEEEE. The CDR3 runs to 14 residues. CDR3 region: CASSSGQVGETQYF. The DNA for the CDR3 is TGTGCCAGCAGCTCCGGACAGGTGGGCGAGACCCAGTACTTC.

V is TRBV6-6 and J is TRBJ2-7; TRBD1 matches 9 bases. The V segment lost 4 bases and the J segment 5 bases; nucleotides outside the gene matches: 3. The CDR3 extends over 13 amino acids. From germline, CDR1 is MNHNY and CDR2 SVGAGI (reference sequence). DNA for the CDR3: TGTGCCAGCAGTTTCGACAGGGGGAACGAGCAGTACTTC. It encodes CASSFDRGNEQYF.

The rearrangement links TRBV5-1 to TRBJ2-7; weak D call: TRBD1 (5 bases). Germline V gene lookup returns CDR1 SGHRS and CDR2 YFSETQ. Deletions cut 4 bases from V and 0 bases from J, with 8 bases between. The CDR3 spans 13 residues. The CDR3 sequence: CASSQDTSYEQYF. CDR3 nucleotide sequence: TGCGCCAGCAGCCAGGACACCTCCTACGAGCAGTACTTC.

The chain couples TRBV29-1 to TRBJ1-2; TRBD1 aligns across 8 bases. With 7 bases clipped from V and 2 bases from J, the junction kept 12 bases outside the gene matches. The CDR3 loop spans 15 amino acids. Per germline, CDR1 SQVTM and CDR2 ANQGSEA. CDR3 amino acids: CSALRRDRSNYGYTF. In nucleotides, the CDR3 is TGCAGCGCCTTACGCCGGGACAGGTCCAACTATGGCTACACCTTC.

The V gene is TRBV5-4, the J gene TRBJ2-7; 16 bases align to TRBD2. Germline V gene sequence: CDR1 SGHNT, CDR2 YYREEE (reference sequence). Unmatched junction bases numbered 6, after V lost 5 bases and J lost 4 bases. The length of the CDR3 is 16 residues. CDR3 coding DNA: TGTGCCAGCAGTGGGACTAGCGGGGGGGAAATTTACGAGCAGTACTTC. It yields the protein CASSGTSGGEIYEQYF.

The chain recombines TRBV6-5 with TRBJ1-2; TRBD1 agrees at 9 bases. J lost 8 bases, V lost 0 bases, and 7 bases had no gene match. Germline loops: CDR1 MNHEY, CDR2 SVGAGI. This CDR3 spans 15 amino acids. CDR3 in DNA: TGTGCCAGCAGTTACTCCGGGACAGGGTCTTTCGGCTACACCTTC. Residues: CASSYSGTGSFGYTF.